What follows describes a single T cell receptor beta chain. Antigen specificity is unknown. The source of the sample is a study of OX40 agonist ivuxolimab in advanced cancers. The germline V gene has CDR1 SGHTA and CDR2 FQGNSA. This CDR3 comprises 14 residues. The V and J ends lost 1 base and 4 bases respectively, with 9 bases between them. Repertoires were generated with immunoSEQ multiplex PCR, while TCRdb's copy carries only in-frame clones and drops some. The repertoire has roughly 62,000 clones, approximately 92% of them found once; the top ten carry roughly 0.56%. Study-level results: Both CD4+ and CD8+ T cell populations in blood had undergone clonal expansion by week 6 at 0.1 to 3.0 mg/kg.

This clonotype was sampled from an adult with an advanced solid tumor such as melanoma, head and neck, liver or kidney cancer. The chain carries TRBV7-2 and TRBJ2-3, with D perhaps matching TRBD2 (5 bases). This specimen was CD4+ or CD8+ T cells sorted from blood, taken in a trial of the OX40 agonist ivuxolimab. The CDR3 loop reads CASSLDLASDTQYF. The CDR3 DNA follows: TGTGCCAGCAGCTTAGATCTAGCTTCAGATACGCAGTATTTT. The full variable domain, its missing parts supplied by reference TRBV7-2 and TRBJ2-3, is GAGVSQSPSNKVTEKGKDVELRCDPISGHTALYWYRQSLGQGLEFLIYFQGNSAPDKSGLPSDRFSAERTGGSVSTLTIQRTQQEDSAVYLCASSLDLASDTQYFGPGTRLTVL.